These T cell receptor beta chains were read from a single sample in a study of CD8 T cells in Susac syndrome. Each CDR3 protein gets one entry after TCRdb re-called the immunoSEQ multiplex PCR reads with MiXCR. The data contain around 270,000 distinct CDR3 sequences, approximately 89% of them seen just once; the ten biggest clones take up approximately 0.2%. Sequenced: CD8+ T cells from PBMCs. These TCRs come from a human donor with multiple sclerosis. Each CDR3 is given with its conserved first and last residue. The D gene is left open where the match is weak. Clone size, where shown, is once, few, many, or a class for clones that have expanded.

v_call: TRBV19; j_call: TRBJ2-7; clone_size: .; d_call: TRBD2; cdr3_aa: CASTSGPWGYEQYF; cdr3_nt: TGTGCCAGTACTAGCGGACCCTGGGGCTACGAGCAGTACTTC
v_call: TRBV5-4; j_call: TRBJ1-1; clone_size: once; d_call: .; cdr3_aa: CASSLEGHTEAFF; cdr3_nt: TGTGCCAGCAGCTTGGAGGGGCACACTGAAGCTTTCTTT
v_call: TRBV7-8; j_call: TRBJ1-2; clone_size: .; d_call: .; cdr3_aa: CASSADAYGYTF; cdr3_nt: TGTGCCAGCAGTGCCGATGCCTATGGCTACACCTTC
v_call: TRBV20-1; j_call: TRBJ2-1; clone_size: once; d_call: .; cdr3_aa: CSANPNVGHYNEQFF; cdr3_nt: TGCAGTGCTAACCCGAATGTGGGCCACTACAATGAGCAGTTCTTC
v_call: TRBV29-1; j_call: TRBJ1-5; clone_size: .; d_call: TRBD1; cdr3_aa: CSVEGTVNSNQPQHF; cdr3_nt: TGCAGCGTTGAGGGGACAGTTAATAGCAATCAGCCCCAGCATTTT
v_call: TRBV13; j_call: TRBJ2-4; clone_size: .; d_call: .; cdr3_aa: CASSLGTGSGNIQYF; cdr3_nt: TGTGCCAGCAGCTTAGGTACGGGCTCCGGAAACATTCAGTACTTC
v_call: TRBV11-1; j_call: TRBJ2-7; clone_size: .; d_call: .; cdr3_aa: CASSPLSPDSSYEQYF; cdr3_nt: TGTGCCAGCAGCCCCCTGTCCCCGGATAGCTCCTACGAGCAGTACTTC
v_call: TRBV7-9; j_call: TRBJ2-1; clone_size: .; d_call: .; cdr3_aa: CASSYSGRQFF; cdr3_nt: TGTGCCAGCAGTTACTCGGGACGCCAGTTCTTC
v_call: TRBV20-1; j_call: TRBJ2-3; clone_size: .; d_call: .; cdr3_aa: CSGRETDTQYF; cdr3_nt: TGCAGCGGCAGGGAGACAGATACGCAGTATTTT
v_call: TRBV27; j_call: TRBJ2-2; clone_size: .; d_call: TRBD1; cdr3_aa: CASSLYGTVNTGELFF; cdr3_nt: TGTGCCAGCAGTTTATACGGGACAGTGAACACCGGGGAGCTGTTTTTT
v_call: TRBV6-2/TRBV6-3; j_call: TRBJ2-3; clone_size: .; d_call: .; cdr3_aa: CASSYSGGSSTDTQYF; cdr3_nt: TGTGCCAGCAGTTACTCTGGGGGTTCTAGCACAGATACGCAGTATTTT
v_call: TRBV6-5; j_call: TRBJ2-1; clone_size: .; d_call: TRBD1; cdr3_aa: CASSYHTGTGGNEQFF; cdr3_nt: TGTGCCAGCAGTTACCATACCGGGACAGGGGGCAATGAGCAGTTCTTC
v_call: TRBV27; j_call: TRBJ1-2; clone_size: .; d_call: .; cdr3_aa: CASSFGQEYYGYTF; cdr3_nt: TGTGCCAGCAGTTTCGGTCAGGAATACTATGGCTACACCTTC
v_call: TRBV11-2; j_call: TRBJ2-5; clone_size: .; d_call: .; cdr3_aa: CASSVHRAVETQYF; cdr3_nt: TGTGCCAGCAGCGTCCACAGGGCGGTGGAGACCCAGTACTTC
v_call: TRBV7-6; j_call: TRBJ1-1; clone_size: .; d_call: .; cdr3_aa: CASGSVGVNTEAFF; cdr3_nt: TGTGCCAGCGGGTCCGTAGGGGTGAACACTGAAGCTTTCTTT
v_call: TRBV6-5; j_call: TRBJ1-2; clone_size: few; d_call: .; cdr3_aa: CASSSSGYTYGYTF; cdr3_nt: TGTGCCAGCTCTTCCTCCGGGTACACCTATGGCTACACCTTC
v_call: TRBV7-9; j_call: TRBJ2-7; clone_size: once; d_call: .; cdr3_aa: CASRSGTYEQYF; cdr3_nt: TGTGCCAGCAGGTCTGGGACCTACGAGCAGTACTTC
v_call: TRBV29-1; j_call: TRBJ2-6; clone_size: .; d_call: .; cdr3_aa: CSVTGTGANVLTF; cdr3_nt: TGCAGCGTTACAGGGACTGGGGCCAACGTCCTGACTTTC
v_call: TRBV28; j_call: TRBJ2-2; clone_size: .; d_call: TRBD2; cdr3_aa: CASSLPPGSGGPNTGELFF; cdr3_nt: TGTGCCAGCAGTTTACCCCCCGGTAGCGGGGGCCCGAACACCGGGGAGCTGTTTTTT
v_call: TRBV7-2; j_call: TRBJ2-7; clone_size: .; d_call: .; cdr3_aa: CASSRGQAEQYF; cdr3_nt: TGTGCCAGCAGCCGAGGACAAGCCGAGCAGTACTTC
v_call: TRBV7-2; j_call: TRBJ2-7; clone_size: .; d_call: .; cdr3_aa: CASSLASGSNEQYF; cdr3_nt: TGTGCCAGCAGCTTAGCTTCGGGGTCTAACGAGCAGTACTTC
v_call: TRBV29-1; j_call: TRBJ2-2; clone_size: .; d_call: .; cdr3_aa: CSGYTTGELFF; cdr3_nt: TGCAGCGGCTATACTACCGGGGAGCTGTTTTTT
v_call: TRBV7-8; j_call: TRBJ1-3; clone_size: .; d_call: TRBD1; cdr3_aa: CASSRTGADSGNTIYF; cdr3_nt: TGTGCCAGCAGCCGGACAGGGGCGGACTCTGGAAACACCATATATTTT
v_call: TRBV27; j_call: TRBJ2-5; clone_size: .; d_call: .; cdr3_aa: CASSSNRVPERETQYF; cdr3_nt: TGTGCCAGCAGTTCCAACAGGGTTCCCGAAAGGGAGACCCAGTACTTC
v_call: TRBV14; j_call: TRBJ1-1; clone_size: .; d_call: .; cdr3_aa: CASSPRGLNTEAFF; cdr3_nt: TGTGCCAGCAGCCCCCGGGGGCTGAACACTGAAGCTTTCTTT
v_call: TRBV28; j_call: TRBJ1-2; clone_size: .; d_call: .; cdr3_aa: CASSPAYGYTF; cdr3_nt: TGTGCCAGCAGTCCAGCCTATGGCTACACCTTC
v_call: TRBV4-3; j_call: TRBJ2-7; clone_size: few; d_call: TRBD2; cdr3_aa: CASSQDLAGVAYEQYF; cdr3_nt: TGCGCCAGCAGCCAAGATCTGGCGGGGGTAGCCTACGAGCAGTACTTC
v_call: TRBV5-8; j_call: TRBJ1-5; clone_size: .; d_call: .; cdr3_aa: CASSLEEGALGQPQHF; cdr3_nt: TGTGCCAGCAGCTTGGAAGAGGGCGCGTTGGGGCAGCCCCAGCATTTT
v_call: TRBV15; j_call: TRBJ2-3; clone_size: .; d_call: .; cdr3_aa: CATSRAPLGTDTQYF; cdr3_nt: TGTGCCACCAGCAGAGCCCCCTTAGGCACAGATACGCAGTATTTT
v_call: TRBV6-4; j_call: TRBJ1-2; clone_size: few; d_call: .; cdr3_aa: CASSDEGGSSSYGYTF; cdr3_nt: TGTGCCAGCAGTGACGAGGGAGGGTCGTCCTCCTATGGCTACACCTTC
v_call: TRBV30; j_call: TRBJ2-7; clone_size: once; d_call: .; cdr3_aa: CAWSVGTGEQYF; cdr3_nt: TGTGCCTGGAGTGTAGGGACCGGCGAGCAGTACTTC
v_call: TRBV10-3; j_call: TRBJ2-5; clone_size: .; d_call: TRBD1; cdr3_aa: CAISDPGTGEETQYF; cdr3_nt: TGTGCCATCAGTGATCCCGGGACAGGGGAGGAGACCCAGTACTTC
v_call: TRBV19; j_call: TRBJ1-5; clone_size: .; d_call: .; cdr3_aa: CASSVGAMSNQPQHF; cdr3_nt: TGTGCCAGTAGTGTGGGGGCGATGAGCAATCAGCCCCAGCATTTT
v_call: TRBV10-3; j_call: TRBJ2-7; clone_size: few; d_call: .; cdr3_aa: CAITPGRTYEQYF; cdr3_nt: TGTGCCATCACCCCGGGACGGACCTACGAGCAGTACTTC
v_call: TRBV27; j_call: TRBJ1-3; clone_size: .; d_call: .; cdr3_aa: CASREGGIANRNTIYF; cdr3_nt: TGTGCCAGCAGGGAAGGGGGTATTGCCAACCGAAACACCATATATTTT